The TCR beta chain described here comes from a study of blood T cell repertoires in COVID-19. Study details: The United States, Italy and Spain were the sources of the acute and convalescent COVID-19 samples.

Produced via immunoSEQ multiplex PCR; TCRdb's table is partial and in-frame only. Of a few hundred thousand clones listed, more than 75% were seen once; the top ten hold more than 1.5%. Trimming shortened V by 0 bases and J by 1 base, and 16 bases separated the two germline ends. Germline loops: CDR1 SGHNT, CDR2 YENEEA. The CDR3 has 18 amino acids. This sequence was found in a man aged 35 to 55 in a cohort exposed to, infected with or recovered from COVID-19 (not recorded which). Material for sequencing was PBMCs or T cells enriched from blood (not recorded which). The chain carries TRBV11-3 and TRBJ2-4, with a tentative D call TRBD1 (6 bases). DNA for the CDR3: TGTGCCAGCAGCTTAGATGGCACAGGGCAGGGGGCCAAAAACATTCAGTACTTC. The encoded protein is CASSLDGTGQGAKNIQYF.